This passage covers 16 T cell receptor beta chains from one sample sequenced in a study of identical twins. TCRdb used MiXCR to reprocess the 5' RACE reads, holding one entry per CDR3 protein. The sample includes a few hundred thousand distinct CDR3 sequences, around 9.6% seen only once; the top ten take 2.5% to 3.5%. The sample also formed part of further work on yellow fever vaccine responses in identical twins.

Sequenced material: PBMCs. Source of these receptors: a woman aged 18 to 35 in good health.

The table lists this clonotype with a few counts. This sequence joins TRBV5-1 and TRBJ2-7; tentative D call: TRBD2 (5 bases). The CDR3 runs to 14 residues. Germline values: CDR1 SGHRS, CDR2 YFSETQ. With 0 bases removed from V and 4 bases from J, the gap between germline ends came to 11 bases. Here the CDR3 reads CASSLGFGVYEQYF. DNA of the CDR3: TGCGCCAGCAGCTTGGGGTTCGGGGTGTACGAGCAGTACTTC.

This clonotype was seen at least ten times. The rearrangement uses TRBV28 and TRBJ2-5, with 14 bases matching TRBD2. The CDR3 length is 15 residues. V trimming: 6 bases; J trimming: 4 bases; junction bases outside the gene matches: 4. Germline-derived CDR1 and CDR2 are MDHEN and SYDVKM. The CDR3 here is CASSLTSGGAETQYF. As DNA, the CDR3 is TGTGCCAGCAGCCTGACTAGCGGGGGGGCAGAGACCCAGTACTTC.

This clonotype was counted between two and nine times. This chain links TRBV6-2 or TRBV6-3 with TRBJ2-2, with a weak D call TRBD1 (6 bases). This CDR3 comprises 15 residues. CDR1 is MNHEY, CDR2 SVGEGT, per germline. The V end lost 4 bases, the J end lost 5 bases, and 14 bases lay between the germline ends. The CDR3 sequence is CASSSSATGTGELFF. In nucleotides, the CDR3 is TGTGCCAGCAGTTCGTCAGCCACAGGGACCGGGGAGCTGTTTTTT.

This clonotype was seen at least ten times. V and J are TRBV6-5 and TRBJ2-5, with 9 bases identical to TRBD2. CDR3 length equals 15 residues. Germline assignment: CDR1 MNHEY and CDR2 SVGAGI. V lost 2 bases to trimming and J lost 5 bases; unmatched junction nucleotides: 6. The CDR3 DNA reads as TGTGCCAGCAGTTACACAGCGGGGGGATCGGAGACCCAGTACTTC. This sequence encodes CASSYTAGGSETQYF.

The V and J genes are TRBV3-1 and TRBJ2-7; TRBD2 matches at 13 bases. The CDR3 consists of 16 residues. Trimming took 4 bases from V and 5 from J; bases not matched to a gene: 8. From germline, CDR1 is LGHDT and CDR2 YNNKEL (reference sequence). The CDR3 sequence is CASSRRTSGRIDEQYF. DNA for the CDR3: TGTGCCAGCAGCCGCCGGACTAGCGGGAGAATCGACGAGCAGTACTTC.

CDR3 amino acids: CAWSGANPGGETQYF. CDR3 bases: TGTGCCTGGAGTGGGGCTAACCCGGGGGGCGAGACCCAGTACTTC. The chain links TRBV30 to TRBJ2-5, with D possibly being TRBD2 (7 bases). With 1 base removed from V and 5 bases from J, the gap between germline ends came to 17 bases. The CDR3 spans 15 residues. Germline loops: CDR1 GTSNPN, CDR2 SVGIG (reference sequence).

This clonotype was found many times. J is TRBJ2-3 and V is TRBV2; D uncertain. The CDR3 sequence is 13 residues long. With 2 bases removed from V and 0 bases from J, the gap between germline ends came to 3 bases. CDR1 is SNHLY and CDR2 is FYNNEI in the germline V gene. The CDR3 reads CASSESSTDTQYF. The CDR3 coding sequence is TGTGCCAGCAGTGAATCGAGCACAGATACGCAGTATTTT. Full variable domain (missing parts from reference TRBV2 and TRBJ2-3): EPEVTQTPSHQVTQMGQEVILRCVPISNHLYFYWYRQILGQKVEFLVSFYNNEISEKSEIFDDQFSVERPDGSNFTLKIRSTKLEDSAMYFCASSESSTDTQYFGPGTRLTVL.

The chain combines TRBV30 with TRBJ1-1; D is undetermined. Trimming took off 3 bases at V and 6 bases at J, with 5 bases between the two ends. Germline assignment: CDR1 GTSNPN and CDR2 SVGIG (reference sequence). This CDR3 has 10 amino acids. This CDR3 is CAWRGPEAFF. The CDR3 DNA follows: TGTGCCTGGAGGGGCCCTGAAGCTTTCTTT.

About this clonotype itself: An end of the junction differs from the germline gene, which may be a read error. The chain joins TRBV20-1 to TRBJ2-1; TRBD2 aligns across 10 bases. Germline loops: CDR1 DFQATT, CDR2 SNEGSKA (reference sequence). The CDR3 runs to 14 residues. In DNA, the CDR3 is TGCAGTGCTAACCTAGCGGGAGAACTGCTCCTTCAGCTCTTC. It specifies CSANLAGELLLQLF.

The chain has TRBV7-6 and TRBJ2-1, with TRBD1 matching 9 bases. Germline V gene sequence: CDR1 SGHVS, CDR2 FNYEAQ. This CDR3 is 15 amino acids long. The ends lost 5 bases at V and 9 bases at J; junction bases unmatched: 11. The CDR3 nucleotides are TGTGCCAGCAGCCCCCGACAGGGGGGATTCGGTGAGCAGTTCTTC. Translated: CASSPRQGGFGEQFF.

This clonotype was counted many times. CDR3 region: CASSLDGDHLSFF. The CDR3 nucleotides are TGTGCCAGCAGTTTAGATGGTGACCATCTGTCGTTTTTT. This rearrangement joins TRBV12-3 or TRBV12-4 to TRBJ1-4; no clear D gene. Trimming took 1 base from V and 16 from J, leaving 16 bases between them. This CDR3 spans 13 amino acids.

This clonotype was recorded a few times. The chain couples TRBV7-9 to TRBJ2-5; D could derive from TRBD1 or TRBD2 (6 bases each). Deletions cut 2 bases from V and 4 bases from J, with 14 bases between. Germline V gene sequence: CDR1 SEHNR, CDR2 FQNEAQ (reference sequence). The CDR3 sequence is 15 residues long. The CDR3 bases are TGTGCCAGCAGCTTAAACGGGGGCTCGTCAGAGACCCAGTACTTC. It codes for CASSLNGGSSETQYF.

V and J are TRBV6-1 and TRBJ2-7; TRBD2 matches 12 bases. Germline V gene sequence: CDR1 MNHNS, CDR2 SASEGT. V shed 8 bases, J shed 3 bases, and the junction held 11 bases outside the gene matches. CDR3 size: 16 residues. The CDR3 is CASGAESSGRGYEQYF. The CDR3 nucleotides are TGTGCCAGCGGCGCAGAATCTAGCGGGAGGGGCTACGAGCAGTACTTC.

This clonotype was counted between two and nine times. The chain has TRBV7-6 and TRBJ2-3, with 9 bases fitting TRBD2. The CDR3 extends over 17 amino acids. After removal of 1 base from V and 2 bases from J, the junction contained 7 bases not matched to a gene. Germline V gives CDR1 SGHVS, CDR2 FNYEAQ. The CDR3, as DNA: TGTGCCAGCAGCTTAGGGGGACTAGCCTCGACCACAGATACGCAGTATTTT. It yields the protein CASSLGGLASTTDTQYF.

The rearrangement links TRBV11-2 to TRBJ2-5; 10 bases match TRBD2. The trim removed 5 bases at V and 2 bases at J, leaving 8 bases unmatched. In germline, CDR1 is SGHAT, CDR2 FQNNGV. The CDR3 is 16 residues long. The CDR3, as DNA: TGTGCCAGCAGCCCCTACGGAGCGGGGGGGCAAGAGACCCAGTACTTC. Its translation: CASSPYGAGGQETQYF.

This clonotype occurred a few times. V gene TRBV14 combines with J gene TRBJ2-3, with D possibly being TRBD1 (6 bases). V lost 0 bases and J 0 bases, leaving 10 bases between the germline ends. The CDR3 has 16 residues. Germline assignment: CDR1 SGHDN and CDR2 FVKESK. The CDR3 here is CASSQERGTSTDTQYF. Here the CDR3 DNA reads TGTGCCAGCAGCCAAGAAAGGGGGACAAGCACAGATACGCAGTATTTT.